This entry lists 30 T cell receptor beta chains sequenced from one sample in a study of cytomegalovirus exposure and HLA in healthy donors. The table came from immunoSEQ multiplex PCR; TCRdb's copy has only in-frame clones and leaves some out. The sample yields over 110,000 clones, more than 75% seen once. Specimen: PBMCs. The receptors stem from a man between 18 and 35 years old in good health and CMV-seropositive.

This clone was picked up a small number of times. The chain is built from TRBV4-1 and TRBJ1-1, with a possible D match to TRBD1 (6 bases). This CDR3 is 14 amino acids long. Trimming removed 1 base at V and 0 bases at J, with 6 bases between. Germline V gene data show CDR1 as MGHRA and CDR2 as YSYEKL. The CDR3 sequence is CASSQGDMNTEAFF. The CDR3 DNA reads TGCGCCAGCAGCCAAGGGGACATGAACACTGAAGCTTTCTTT.

This chain links TRBV5-6 with TRBJ1-2; 9 bases are shared with TRBD1. This CDR3 spans 15 amino acids. V lost 5 bases and J lost 2; bases outside the gene matches: 7. The germline V gene has CDR1 SGHDT and CDR2 YYEEEE. The CDR3 region has the DNA TGTGCCAGCAGGGAAACCGGGACAGGGAACTATGGCTACACCTTC. It is translated as CASRETGTGNYGYTF.

The genes are TRBV5-7 and TRBJ2-1; D is perhaps TRBD2 (6 bases). Being an ORF, TRBV5-7 has a function that is uncertain. The CDR3 is 16 amino acids. The ends were cut back, 4 bases at V and 0 bases at J, with 14 bases in the middle. The CDR3: CASSSLSGSSYNEQFF. Written as DNA, the CDR3 is TGTGCCAGCAGCAGTCTTAGCGGCAGCTCCTACAATGAGCAGTTCTTC.

The rearrangement uses TRBV19 and TRBJ1-1, with D possibly TRBD1 on 6 matching bases. Germline V gene sequence: CDR1 LNHDA, CDR2 SQIVND (reference sequence). The CDR3 has 16 amino acids. V lost 3 bases, J lost 1 base, and 15 bases lay in between. Here the CDR3 reads CASSMGVQGSNTEAFF. CDR3 in DNA: TGTGCCAGTAGTATGGGAGTACAGGGCTCGAACACTGAAGCTTTCTTT.

This clone is a singleton in its sample. The V and J genes are TRBV19 and TRBJ1-2, with a tentative D call TRBD1 (6 bases). Germline CDR1 reads LNHDA; CDR2 reads SQIVND (reference sequence). V was trimmed by 1 base and J by 2 bases, leaving 11 bases between them. CDR3 size: 15 residues. CDR3 protein: CASSIGGGRNYGYTF. In nucleotides, the CDR3 is TGTGCCAGTAGTATAGGGGGGGGCAGAAACTATGGCTACACCTTC.

The chain has TRBV5-1 and TRBJ2-7; TRBD1 is a possible D gene (7 bases). The CDR3 is made up of 15 amino acids. Trimming removed 4 bases from V and 1 base from J, with 15 bases in between. Germline loops: CDR1 SGHRS, CDR2 YFSETQ. In DNA form, the CDR3 reads TGCGCCAGCAGCCCTGGCGGGACAGCATCCTACGAGCAGTACTTC. Translation: CASSPGGTASYEQYF.

This rearrangement joins TRBV6-1 to TRBJ2-3; 10 bases are a match to TRBD2. The CDR3 spans 15 residues. CDR1 is MNHNS, CDR2 SASEGT, per germline. Trimming at V came to 2 bases and at J to 9 bases, leaving 8 bases not matched to a gene. In DNA form, the CDR3 reads TGTGCCAGCAGTGAAAGGCTAGCGGGAGCCGAGACGCAGTATTTT. The encoded protein is CASSERLAGAETQYF.

This chain links TRBV11-2 with TRBJ1-5; D gene ambiguous. V lost 0 bases to trimming and J lost 3 bases, with 9 bases between them. CDR1 is SGHAT, CDR2 FQNNGV, per germline. The CDR3 is made up of 15 amino acids. In DNA form, the CDR3 reads TGTGCCAGCAGCTTAGATTCCAGAACCAATCAGCCCCAGCATTTT. Protein product: CASSLDSRTNQPQHF.

The chain combines TRBV27 with TRBJ2-2; 7 bases fit TRBD1. CDR1 and CDR2 from the germline V gene are MNHEY and SMNVEV (reference sequence). J lost 3 bases, V lost 6 bases, and 7 bases had no gene match. The CDR3 is made up of 15 amino acids. CDR3 DNA sequence: TGTGCCAGCAGAACCCGGGACAGCTACACCGGGGAGCTGTTTTTT. Translation: CASRTRDSYTGELFF.

V gene TRBV18 combines with J gene TRBJ1-1; D possibly corresponds to TRBD1 (5 bases). The CDR3 is 12 amino acids. Germline V gene sequence: CDR1 KGHSH, CDR2 LQKENI. V was cut by 6 bases and J by 4 bases, with 9 bases left in between. The CDR3 is CASSTGGTEAFF. CDR3 in DNA: TGTGCCAGCTCCACGGGGGGCACTGAAGCTTTCTTT.

The CDR3 coding sequence is TGTGCCAGCAGCATACAGGGGAGCTCCTACGAGCAGTACTTC. Protein sequence: CASSIQGSSYEQYF. V gene TRBV11-2 combines with J gene TRBJ2-7, with 7 positions matching TRBD1. The CDR3 extends over 14 amino acids. With V trimmed by 5 bases and J by 0 bases, 4 bases remained unmatched. Germline CDR1 is SGHAT and CDR2 is FQNNGV.

The chain employs TRBV7-9 and TRBJ1-1; 10 bases agree with TRBD1. CDR3 size: 14 residues. Germline values: CDR1 SEHNR, CDR2 FQNEAQ (reference sequence). V lost 6 bases and J lost 11; bases outside the gene matches: 12. CDR3 DNA: TGTGCCAGCAGTCTCGTTGACAGGGGGCTGGAGGCTTTCTTT. Amino acid sequence: CASSLVDRGLEAFF.

Here the CDR3 reads CAWRSVDTQYF. The CDR3 DNA sequence: TGTGCCTGGAGGTCCGTAGATACGCAGTATTTT. V and J are TRBV30 and TRBJ2-3; no clear D. Looked up from germline, CDR1 is GTSNPN and CDR2 is SVGIG (reference sequence). The CDR3 has 11 residues. Trimming took 3 bases from V and 5 from J, leaving 6 bases between them.

The V and J genes are TRBV7-7 and TRBJ2-3; D is ambiguous. There are 13 residues in the CDR3. Per the germline V gene, CDR1 is SSHAT and CDR2 is FNYEAQ (reference sequence). V lost 2 bases to trimming and J lost 1 base, with 4 bases between them. CDR3 nucleotide sequence: TGTGCCAGCAGCTTATCAGGCACAGATACGCAGTATTTT. It encodes CASSLSGTDTQYF. The variable domain in full, completed from reference TRBV7-7 and TRBJ2-3, reads GAGVSQSPRYKVTKRGQDVTLRCDPISSHATLYWYQQALGQGPEFLTYFNYEAQPDKSGLPSDRFSAERPEGSISTLTIQRTEQRDSAMYRCASSLSGTDTQYFGPGTRLTVL.

This clone was observed a handful of times. This sequence joins TRBV9 and TRBJ2-1, with D possibly being TRBD1 (6 bases). The CDR3 is 14 amino acids. Germline V gene data show CDR1 as SGDLS and CDR2 as YYNGEE. The V gene lost 7 bases and the J gene lost 5 bases, with 16 bases spanning the gap. The CDR3 DNA reads TGTGCCAGCTCCAGTTCGGACAGCCACAATGAGCAGTTCTTC. This gives the protein CASSSSDSHNEQFF.

The chain links TRBV6-5 to TRBJ1-5; TRBD1 might be the D (5 bases). In germline, CDR1 is MNHEY, CDR2 SVGAGI. Trimming removed 7 bases from V and 6 bases from J, with 16 bases in between. The CDR3 is made up of 14 amino acids. The CDR3 sequence: CASTRRRGFQPQHF. DNA of the CDR3: TGTGCCAGCACTCGACGTAGGGGTTTTCAGCCCCAGCATTTT.

The chain employs TRBV9 and TRBJ2-1, with a possible D match to TRBD2 (7 bases). The CDR3 is made up of 17 amino acids. Germline V gene sequence: CDR1 SGDLS, CDR2 YYNGEE. Trimming cost V 4 bases and J 0 bases, with 17 bases left between them. CDR3 residues: CASSPRGGGSSYNEQFF. The CDR3 DNA reads as TGTGCCAGCAGCCCCCGAGGGGGAGGGAGCTCCTACAATGAGCAGTTCTTC. Full variable domain (missing parts from reference TRBV9 and TRBJ2-1): DSGVTQTPKHLITATGQRVTLRCSPRSGDLSVYWYQQSLDQGLQFLIQYYNGEERAKGNILERFSAQQFPDLHSELNLSSLELGDSALYFCASSPRGGGSSYNEQFFGPGTRLTVL.

The genes are TRBV27 and TRBJ1-1, with a possible D match to TRBD1 (6 bases). V was clipped by 4 bases and J by 3 bases, with 15 bases between them. Germline V gene sequence: CDR1 MNHEY, CDR2 SMNVEV (reference sequence). The CDR3 consists of 15 residues. DNA for the CDR3: TGTGCCAGCAGTTACAGGGAGCTCCTTGACACTGAAGCTTTCTTT. The encoded protein is CASSYRELLDTEAFF.

This clone turned up a few times. The V and J genes are TRBV4-1 and TRBJ2-7; TRBD2 agrees at 14 bases. Unmatched junction bases numbered 12, after V lost 6 bases and J lost 5 bases. CDR1 is MGHRA, CDR2 YSYEKL, per germline. The CDR3 has 17 residues. CDR3 bases: TGCGCCAGCAGAGCGAAGACTAGCGGGAGGGCCCGGGACGAGCAGTACTTC. Protein product: CASRAKTSGRARDEQYF.

The genes are TRBV14 and TRBJ2-1, with D hard to call. V lost 1 base, J lost 0 bases, and 10 bases lay in between. This CDR3 has 16 residues. Germline V gives CDR1 SGHDN, CDR2 FVKESK. DNA of the CDR3: TGTGCCAGCAGCCAAGGTCTGCGTAGCTCCTACAATGAGCAGTTCTTC. Its protein is CASSQGLRSSYNEQFF.

V is TRBV7-9 and J is TRBJ1-3, with 8 nucleotides matching TRBD1. Trimming removed 5 bases from V and 2 bases from J; junction bases left unmatched: 8. The CDR3 runs 16 residues. The germline V gene encodes CDR1 SEHNR and CDR2 FQNEAQ (reference sequence). The CDR3 DNA sequence: TGTGCCAGCAGCCCTTGGACAGGGAGGCCTGGAAACACCATATATTTT. It translates to CASSPWTGRPGNTIYF.

The genes are TRBV5-1 and TRBJ2-3, with 8 bases lining up with TRBD1. This CDR3 region has 16 residues. Germline assignment: CDR1 SGHRS and CDR2 YFSETQ. Trimming took 3 bases from V and 0 from J; bases not matched to a gene: 6. The CDR3 sequence is CASSYTTGASTDTQYF. CDR3 nucleotide sequence: TGCGCCAGCAGCTATACGACAGGGGCGAGCACAGATACGCAGTATTTT.

This chain joins TRBV25-1 and TRBJ2-2; 9 bases align to TRBD1. CDR3 length: 17 amino acids. V trimming: 5 bases; J trimming: 5 bases; junction bases outside the gene matches: 12. Germline CDR1 MGHDK, CDR2 SYGVNS. In DNA form, the CDR3 reads TGTGCCAGCAGTTATACGAGGGACAGGGCCTTTACCGGGGAGCTGTTTTTT. Protein: CASSYTRDRAFTGELFF.

The rearrangement links TRBV6-1 to TRBJ1-5, with D perhaps matching TRBD1 (5 bases). V was clipped by 3 bases and J by 0 bases, with 12 bases between them. The germline CDR1 and CDR2 sequences are MNHNS and SASEGT. The CDR3 is 16 residues long. Written as DNA, the CDR3 is TGTGCCAGCAGTGACTTCGGGGGTTTTAGCAATCAGCCCCAGCATTTT. Its protein is CASSDFGGFSNQPQHF.

The V call is TRBV19, the J call TRBJ2-1, with TRBD2 identical over 11 bases. This CDR3 is 15 amino acids long. With 5 bases clipped from V and 5 bases from J, the junction kept 5 bases outside the gene matches. CDR1 and CDR2 from the germline V gene are LNHDA and SQIVND (reference sequence). The CDR3 reads CASSFGTSGHNEQFF. CDR3 DNA sequence: TGTGCCAGTAGTTTCGGGACTAGCGGTCACAATGAGCAGTTCTTC.

The rearrangement links TRBV6-6 to TRBJ2-3; 9 bases align to TRBD2. The CDR3 covers 14 residues. J gave up 3 bases and V 5 bases, and 3 bases lay outside the gene matches. The germline CDR1 and CDR2 sequences are MNHNY and SVGAGI (reference sequence). DNA of the CDR3: TGTGCCAGCAGTGGCGGGGGGGGGACAGATACGCAGTATTTT. This codes for CASSGGGGTDTQYF.

The chain recombines TRBV10-3 with TRBJ2-1, with D possibly TRBD1 on 5 matching bases. The germline V gene has CDR1 ENHRY and CDR2 SYGVKD. The V end was cut by 4 bases, the J end by 9 bases, with 13 bases between. This CDR3 comprises 13 residues. CDR3 amino acids: CAISAGQGGEQFF. The CDR3 DNA follows: TGTGCCATCAGTGCGGGTCAGGGCGGTGAGCAGTTCTTC.

Note on this clone: Other DNA sequences from this sample encode an identical CDR3 as well. The chain uses TRBV19 and TRBJ1-6; 7 bases are shared with TRBD1. There are 14 residues in the CDR3. The V gene's germline CDR1 is LNHDA and CDR2 SQIVND (reference sequence). Unmatched junction bases numbered 2, after V lost 4 bases and J lost 5 bases. CDR3 amino acids: CASSRDSNNSPLHF. The CDR3 coding sequence is TGTGCCAGTAGTAGGGACAGCAATAATTCACCCCTCCACTTT.

This clone was picked up one time. V usage is TRBV30 and J usage is TRBJ2-7, with TRBD1 identical over 7 bases. Germline CDR1 and CDR2: GTSNPN and SVGIG (reference sequence). CDR3 size: 13 residues. V was pared by 3 bases and J by 2 bases, with 4 bases of the junction left unmatched. CDR3 in amino acids: CAWRGTATYEQYF. DNA for the CDR3: TGTGCCTGGAGAGGGACAGCCACCTACGAGCAGTACTTC.

This clone was counted once. J is TRBJ2-5 and V is TRBV6-5, with 7 positions matching TRBD1. J was trimmed by 4 bases and V by 5 bases; bases with no gene match: 10. Germline V gene data show CDR1 as MNHEY and CDR2 as SVGAGI. The CDR3 runs 15 residues. The CDR3 DNA sequence: TGTGCCAGCAGTCGGATGACAGGGTTCGCAGAGACCCAGTACTTC. This encodes CASSRMTGFAETQYF.